This TCR beta chain was identified during a study of monozygotic twins with inflammatory bowel disease. Reprocessing the 5' RACE reads, TCRdb reports a single entry for every CDR3 protein and omits DNA. In total, the table holds about 300,000 distinct CDR3 sequences. The CDR3 covers 12 residues. Germline-derived CDR1 and CDR2 are SEHNR and FQNEAQ (reference sequence). The TCR originated in a human donor with ulcerative colitis or Crohn's disease, or a healthy co-twin of an affected twin (not recorded which). The chain links TRBV7-9 to TRBJ2-7. The sequenced material came from blood. The CDR3 here is CASGAGVYEQYF.